The 21 T cell receptor beta chains presented below share a single source sample, sequenced in a study of T-cell reconstitution after alpha-beta-depleted transplantation in children. Unique molecular identifiers were incorporated during preparation of the TCRbeta library. TCRdb re-analysed the PCR reads in MiXCR, keeping a single row per CDR3 protein. The sample consists of around 370,000 distinct CDR3 sequences, under 13% of them appearing once. The specimen comprised PBMCs from the stem cell graft donor, sampled from the stem cell graft. These receptors came from a human donor who donated a stem cell graft to a child with acute lymphoblastic leukemia.

This clonotype was detected only a few times. The CDR3 nucleotides read TGTGCCACCAGCAGGGGACAGGGAAGTTCACCCCTCCACTTT. Protein sequence: CATSRGQGSSPLHF. This chain uses TRBV15 with TRBJ1-6, with 9 bases aligning to TRBD1. This CDR3 region has 14 residues. Germline CDR1 is LNHNV and CDR2 is YYDKDF (reference sequence). V lost 3 bases, J lost 9 bases, and 3 bases stayed unmatched.

A note on this clonotype: A junction boundary mismatches the germline segment, possibly from a read error. The V and J genes are TRBV2 and TRBJ2-5; TRBD2 agrees at 12 bases. Germline assignment: CDR1 SNHLY and CDR2 FYNNEI. The CDR3 sequence is 19 residues long. The DNA for the CDR3 is TGTGCCTGCAGGTCGACAGGGGGAACTAGCGGGAGGCTCCAAGAGACCCAGTACTTC. The encoded protein is CACRSTGGTSGRLQETQYF.

Of note for this clonotype: One end of the junction varies from germline; a read error may be responsible. The rearrangement links TRBV12-3 or TRBV12-4 to TRBJ2-1, with D uncertain. There are 15 residues in the CDR3. CDR3 coding DNA: TGTGCCAGCAGTTTAAGCTCGAGCTCCAACAATGAGCAGTTCTTC. It codes for CASSLSSSSNNEQFF.

This clonotype was seen more than once but under ten times. V is TRBV7-9 and J is TRBJ2-7, with D possibly TRBD1 on 5 matching bases. The CDR3 loop spans 15 amino acids. Germline V gene lookup returns CDR1 SEHNR and CDR2 FQNEAQ (reference sequence). V was shortened by 4 bases and J by 2 bases, with 15 bases between the two germline ends. This CDR3 reads CASSSTTENTYEQYF. The CDR3 coding sequence is TGTGCCAGCAGCTCCACGACAGAGAATACCTACGAGCAGTACTTC.

The chain links TRBV11-2 to TRBJ2-3; D not certain. Germline lookup yields CDR1 SGHAT and CDR2 FQNNGV. The CDR3 runs 13 residues. Trimming removed 5 bases from V and 4 bases from J, with 10 bases in between. The CDR3 bases are TGTGCCAGCAGCGGGATAGCTCCAGATACGCAGTATTTT. Translating gives CASSGIAPDTQYF.

The chain is built from TRBV20-1 and TRBJ1-2; D is uncertain. The V gene lost 0 bases and the J gene lost 4 bases, with 15 bases spanning the gap. This CDR3 has 15 residues. Germline lookup yields CDR1 DFQATT and CDR2 SNEGSKA (reference sequence). The CDR3 nucleotides read TGCAGTGCTAGAGATAGTGCGAGGTCGGGCTATGGCTACACCTTC. The encoded protein is CSARDSARSGYGYTF.

This clonotype was detected a few times. CDR3 in DNA: TGTGCCAGCACCAACTCAGGGACGGCTGGGAGGCCTGAGCAGTTCTTC. Amino acid sequence: CASTNSGTAGRPEQFF. The chain couples TRBV6-2 or TRBV6-3 to TRBJ2-1; tentative D call: TRBD2 (6 bases). V lost 7 bases and J lost 9, with 25 bases in between. Germline CDR1 reads MNHEY; CDR2 reads SVGEGT. This CDR3 has 16 residues.

In this sample, this clonotype turned up a few times. V is TRBV6-1 and J is TRBJ2-1; D is tentatively TRBD1 or TRBD2 (6 bases each). The V end lost 4 bases, the J end lost 0 bases, and 16 bases lay between the germline ends. CDR1 and CDR2 (germline): MNHNS, SASEGT. This CDR3 comprises 17 residues. The CDR3: CASSAEGGTSSYNEQFF. CDR3 coding DNA: TGTGCCAGCAGTGCCGAAGGGGGGACGAGCTCCTACAATGAGCAGTTCTTC.

This sequence joins TRBV5-1 and TRBJ2-2, with 7 bases matching TRBD2. The CDR3 consists of 16 residues. Germline V CDR1 and CDR2: SGHRS, YFSETQ. The ends lost 6 bases at V and 0 bases at J; junction bases unmatched: 8. CDR3 nucleotide sequence: TGCGCCAGCATCCCCGGGGGGAGAACGAACACCGGGGAGCTGTTTTTT. This codes for CASIPGGRTNTGELFF.

This clonotype was seen more than once but under ten times. The chain carries TRBV5-1 and TRBJ2-7; D is perhaps TRBD1 (5 bases). V shed 4 bases and J shed 0 bases, with 14 bases lying between them. The CDR3 loop spans 15 amino acids. Germline CDR1 SGHRS, CDR2 YFSETQ. CDR3 nucleotide sequence: TGCGCCAGCAGCAGGGGCGTATCAAGCTCCTACGAGCAGTACTTC. Its protein product is CASSRGVSSSYEQYF.

The chain combines TRBV5-1 with TRBJ2-2; 8 bases fit TRBD1. The trim removed 5 bases at V and 3 bases at J, leaving 3 bases unmatched. Germline V gene data show CDR1 as SGHRS and CDR2 as YFSETQ. This CDR3 region has 14 residues. The CDR3 region is CASRRTGYTGELFF. CDR3 nucleotide sequence: TGCGCCAGCAGGCGGACAGGGTACACCGGGGAGCTGTTTTTT.

The J gene is TRBJ2-1, the V gene TRBV5-6; 9 bases are shared with TRBD1. The junction had 11 bases not matched to a gene; V was cut back by 2 bases and J by 5 bases. Germline CDR1 is SGHDT and CDR2 is YYEEEE. The CDR3 is 17 amino acids. The CDR3 here is CASSFRTGVNRHNEQFF. In DNA, the CDR3 is TGTGCCAGCAGCTTCCGGACAGGGGTAAACCGACACAATGAGCAGTTCTTC. Together with reference TRBV5-6 and TRBJ2-1, the CDR3 gives the full variable domain: DAGVTQSPTHLIKTRGQQVTLRCSPKSGHDTVSWYQQALGQGPQFIFQYYEEEERQRGNFPDRFSGHQFPNYSSELNVNALLLGDSALYLCASSFRTGVNRHNEQFFGPGTRLTVL.

This clonotype was counted between two and nine times. The gene calls are TRBV29-1 and TRBJ2-1, with D possibly being TRBD2 (6 bases). The CDR3 is 14 residues long. Trimming removed 6 bases at V and 9 bases at J, with 21 bases between. Germline V lookup: CDR1 SQVTM, CDR2 ANQGSEA. CDR3 DNA sequence: TGCAGCGTGGACGGGAGAGGTAGGGACGCTGAGCAGTTCTTC. Translating it yields CSVDGRGRDAEQFF.

The chain joins TRBV27 to TRBJ2-3, with 12 bases fitting TRBD2. J was trimmed by 5 bases and V by 5 bases; bases with no gene match: 8. CDR1 is MNHEY and CDR2 is SMNVEV in the germline V gene (reference sequence). CDR3 length equals 16 residues. The CDR3 DNA sequence: TGTGCCAGCAGTATCCTAGCGGGAGGGCCAGTAGATACGCAGTATTTT. Amino acids: CASSILAGGPVDTQYF.

In this sample, this clonotype turned up a few times. The rearrangement joins TRBV3-1 to TRBJ2-7; 8 bases match TRBD2. V lost 4 bases to trimming and J lost 7 bases; unmatched junction nucleotides: 15. Germline CDR1 LGHDT, CDR2 YNNKEL (reference sequence). The CDR3 extends over 16 amino acids. In DNA form, the CDR3 reads TGTGCCAGCAGCCCGGGCACTAGCGGCCCCTACGGGGAGCAGTACTTC. Its protein product is CASSPGTSGPYGEQYF.

This clonotype was found a few times. The chain uses TRBV28 and TRBJ2-2, with D perhaps matching TRBD1 or TRBD2 (6 bases each). Germline V lookup: CDR1 MDHEN, CDR2 SYDVKM. The CDR3 has 14 amino acids. The V gene lost 5 bases and the J gene lost 6 bases, with 13 bases spanning the gap. This chain's CDR3 is CASSQLRGAGELFF. CDR3 nucleotide sequence: TGTGCCAGCAGTCAACTGAGGGGGGCCGGGGAGCTGTTTTTT.

This clonotype came up a few times. CDR3 protein: CASSFRLATGYTF. The CDR3 region has the DNA TGTGCCAGCAGCTTTAGACTGGCGACGGGCTACACCTTC. V gene TRBV5-6 combines with J gene TRBJ1-2; D not resolved. V was shortened by 2 bases and J by 8 bases, with 13 bases between the two germline ends. This CDR3 is 13 amino acids long. Germline assignment: CDR1 SGHDT and CDR2 YYEEEE.

This clonotype was found a few times. The rearrangement uses TRBV5-6 and TRBJ2-1; D is ambiguous. The ends were cut back, 4 bases at V and 2 bases at J, with 13 bases in the middle. Germline CDR1 and CDR2: SGHDT and YYEEEE. This CDR3 region has 15 residues. This chain's CDR3 is CASSPRVGAYNEQFF. DNA for the CDR3: TGTGCCAGCAGCCCAAGGGTTGGAGCCTACAATGAGCAGTTCTTC.

This chain joins TRBV7-2 and TRBJ2-5; possible D gene TRBD1, 5 bases. Germline V CDR1 and CDR2: SGHTA, FQGNSA. The germline V and J ends were trimmed by 5 bases and 5 bases, with 15 bases remaining between them. The CDR3 consists of 14 residues. The CDR3 nucleotides are TGTGCCAGCAGCCCGAGCAGGGCTGCGGAGACCCAGTACTTC. Translating it yields CASSPSRAAETQYF.

This clonotype was detected only a few times. This rearrangement joins TRBV3-1 to TRBJ2-2; D call uncertain. Germline assignment: CDR1 LGHDT and CDR2 YNNKEL (reference sequence). The CDR3 consists of 12 residues. The germline V and J ends were trimmed by 4 bases and 6 bases, with 6 bases remaining between them. Here the CDR3 reads CASSPNPGELFF. CDR3 DNA: TGTGCCAGCAGCCCTAATCCCGGGGAGCTGTTTTTT.

There are a few counts of this clonotype. The chain has TRBV7-3 and TRBJ2-2; D unclear. The CDR3 runs 13 residues. Germline V gene lookup returns CDR1 SGHTA and CDR2 FQGTGA. The V gene lost 1 base and the J gene lost 3 bases, with 3 bases spanning the gap. The CDR3 is CASSLMDTGELFF. The CDR3 DNA sequence: TGTGCCAGCAGCTTAATGGACACCGGGGAGCTGTTTTTT. The full variable domain, rest sourced from reference TRBV7-3 and TRBJ2-2, is GAGVSQTPSNKVTEKGKYVELRCDPISGHTALYWYRQSLGQGPEFLIYFQGTGAADDSGLPNDRFFAVRPEGSVSTLKIQRTERGDSAVYLCASSLMDTGELFFGEGSRLTVL.